This is a list of T cell receptor beta chains from one sample in a study of blood T cells in healthy people across ages. TCRdb redid the calling of the 5' RACE reads with MiXCR, one entry per CDR3 protein. Among 1 million to 1.2 million distinct CDR3 sequences listed, 35% to 40% were seen once. Sequences were obtained from blood. The receptors were sampled from a man between 18 and 29 years old in good health. The CDR3 runs from the conserved cysteine through the conserved F or W. Fields, in order: clone size, V gene, D gene, J gene, CDR3 protein, CDR3 DNA. D genes are given only for firm matches. Clone size is given for some rows only: seen once, a few or many times, or a class if the clone is expanded.

clone size: -; V gene: TRBV3-1; D gene: -; J gene: TRBJ2-5; CDR3 protein: CASSQVFDSYNEQYF; CDR3 DNA: TGTGCCAGCAGCCAAGTGTTCGACTCCTACAATGAGCAGTACTTC
clone size: -; V gene: TRBV6-5; D gene: -; J gene: TRBJ2-7; CDR3 protein: CASSYIPPGPLAYEQYF; CDR3 DNA: TGTGCCAGCAGTTACATACCCCCTGGGCCCCTGGCCTACGAGCAGTACTTC
clone size: few; V gene: TRBV7-2; D gene: -; J gene: TRBJ1-2; CDR3 protein: CASSSGLGLGYGYTF; CDR3 DNA: TGTGCCAGCAGCTCCGGGTTGGGCTTAGGCTATGGCTACACCTTC
clone size: -; V gene: TRBV4-3; D gene: -; J gene: TRBJ1-1; CDR3 protein: CASRLDITGHVNTEAFF; CDR3 DNA: TGCGCCAGCAGACTTGATATAACGGGACACGTGAACACTGAAGCTTTCTTT
clone size: -; V gene: TRBV13; D gene: TRBD1; J gene: TRBJ1-2; CDR3 protein: CASLDRALYGYTF; CDR3 DNA: TGTGCCAGCTTAGACAGGGCCCTTTATGGCTACACCTTC
clone size: few; V gene: TRBV4-1; D gene: TRBD2; J gene: TRBJ2-3; CDR3 protein: CASSQEGGYTDTQYF; CDR3 DNA: TGCGCCAGCAGCCAAGAGGGGGGGTACACAGATACGCAGTATTTT
clone size: many; V gene: TRBV3-1; D gene: -; J gene: TRBJ2-4; CDR3 protein: CASSQVGLNIQYF; CDR3 DNA: TGTGCCAGCAGCCAAGTAGGTCTAAACATTCAGTACTTC
clone size: -; V gene: TRBV2; D gene: -; J gene: TRBJ1-5; CDR3 protein: CASRADNNQPQHF; CDR3 DNA: TGTGCCAGCAGGGCGGACAACAATCAGCCCCAGCATTTT
clone size: few; V gene: TRBV20-1; D gene: -; J gene: TRBJ2-3; CDR3 protein: CSASRGAAQYF; CDR3 DNA: TGCAGTGCTAGTAGAGGCGCGGCGCAGTATTTT
clone size: -; V gene: TRBV27; D gene: -; J gene: TRBJ2-7; CDR3 protein: CASSLLLAPNEQYF; CDR3 DNA: TGTGCCAGCAGTTTATTACTAGCCCCCAATGAGCAGTACTTC
clone size: many; V gene: TRBV7-9; D gene: TRBD1; J gene: TRBJ2-1; CDR3 protein: CASSWGQSYNEQFF; CDR3 DNA: TGTGCCAGCAGCTGGGGACAGAGCTACAATGAGCAGTTCTTC
clone size: few; V gene: TRBV4-1; D gene: TRBD1; J gene: TRBJ1-2; CDR3 protein: CASSQNSGTVPYGYTF; CDR3 DNA: TGCGCCAGCAGCCAGAATTCCGGGACAGTCCCCTATGGCTACACCTTC
clone size: -; V gene: TRBV29-1; D gene: TRBD2; J gene: TRBJ2-1; CDR3 protein: CSVVTWEGFSYNEQFF; CDR3 DNA: TGCAGCGTTGTCACCTGGGAGGGGTTCTCCTACAATGAGCAGTTCTTC
clone size: few; V gene: TRBV20-1; D gene: -; J gene: TRBJ1-5; CDR3 protein: CSARAGEGFLPQHF; CDR3 DNA: TGCAGTGCTAGAGCCGGAGAAGGTTTTTTGCCCCAGCATTTT
clone size: -; V gene: TRBV7-2; D gene: -; J gene: TRBJ1-5; CDR3 protein: CASSNGGDQPQHF; CDR3 DNA: TGTGCCAGCAGCAATGGTGGCGATCAGCCCCAGCATTTT
clone size: once; V gene: TRBV12-3/TRBV12-4; D gene: -; J gene: TRBJ1-4; CDR3 protein: CASSRRDWEKLFF; CDR3 DNA: TGTGCCAGCAGTCGTAGGGATTGGGAAAAACTGTTTTTT
clone size: once; V gene: TRBV7-8; D gene: -; J gene: TRBJ2-3; CDR3 protein: CASSLVEQIPSTDTQYF; CDR3 DNA: TGTGCCAGCAGCTTAGTAGAGCAGATCCCTAGCACAGATACGCAGTATTTT
clone size: -; V gene: TRBV2; D gene: -; J gene: TRBJ2-1; CDR3 protein: CASSDWYSSYNEQFF; CDR3 DNA: TGTGCCAGCAGTGATTGGTATTCGTCCTACAATGAGCAGTTCTTC
clone size: -; V gene: TRBV7-3; D gene: TRBD1; J gene: TRBJ1-1; CDR3 protein: CASSLNPGTGNEAFF; CDR3 DNA: TGTGCCAGCAGCTTAAACCCCGGGACAGGGAATGAAGCTTTCTTT
clone size: medium-sized; V gene: TRBV20-1; D gene: -; J gene: TRBJ1-1; CDR3 protein: CSAREGEVLNTEAFF; CDR3 DNA: TGCAGTGCTAGAGAGGGGGAGGTTTTGAACACTGAAGCTTTCTTT
clone size: -; V gene: TRBV28; D gene: -; J gene: TRBJ2-7; CDR3 protein: CASSWSGNYEQYF; CDR3 DNA: TGTGCCAGCAGTTGGAGCGGAAACTACGAGCAGTACTTC
clone size: few; V gene: TRBV19; D gene: -; J gene: TRBJ1-2; CDR3 protein: CASSISQGNYGYTF; CDR3 DNA: TGTGCCAGTAGTATATCCCAGGGAAACTATGGCTACACCTTC
clone size: -; V gene: TRBV18; D gene: -; J gene: TRBJ1-1; CDR3 protein: CASSPVDRLTEAFF; CDR3 DNA: TGTGCCAGCTCACCAGTAGACAGGTTAACTGAAGCTTTCTTT
clone size: -; V gene: TRBV5-1; D gene: -; J gene: TRBJ2-1; CDR3 protein: CASSLQPAGENEQFF; CDR3 DNA: TGCGCCAGCAGCTTGCAGCCGGCAGGGGAGAATGAGCAGTTCTTC
clone size: -; V gene: TRBV21-1; D gene: -; J gene: TRBJ2-5; CDR3 protein: CASRTGRGHRWTQYF; CDR3 DNA: TGTGCCAGCAGGACGGGCAGGGGGCATCGTTGGACCCAGTACTTC
clone size: few; V gene: TRBV7-2; D gene: -; J gene: TRBJ1-1; CDR3 protein: CAGSLGPGHMNTEAFF; CDR3 DNA: TGTGCCGGCAGCTTAGGCCCAGGACACATGAACACTGAAGCTTTCTTT
clone size: -; V gene: TRBV6-5; D gene: TRBD1; J gene: TRBJ1-2; CDR3 protein: CASSYSGQRGTSYGYTF; CDR3 DNA: TGTGCCAGCAGTTACTCGGGACAGAGAGGAACTAGCTATGGCTACACCTTC
clone size: -; V gene: TRBV3-1; D gene: -; J gene: TRBJ1-2; CDR3 protein: CASNQDASLGYGYTF; CDR3 DNA: TGTGCCAGCAACCAAGATGCCAGCCTCGGCTATGGCTACACCTTC
clone size: -; V gene: TRBV28; D gene: TRBD1; J gene: TRBJ1-2; CDR3 protein: CASRLNPYRGRIYGYTF; CDR3 DNA: TGTGCCAGCAGGTTAAACCCTTACAGGGGGCGCATCTATGGCTACACCTTC
clone size: -; V gene: TRBV5-1; D gene: TRBD1; J gene: TRBJ2-2; CDR3 protein: CASSLDQGETGELFF; CDR3 DNA: TGCGCCAGCAGCTTGGATCAGGGGGAGACCGGGGAGCTGTTTTTT